These 18 T cell receptor beta chains originate from one sample sequenced in a study of T cell clones after liver transplantation. Using immunoSEQ multiplex PCR, the repertoire was profiled, and TCRdb retains in-frame clones only, with some absent. The sample lists 9,500 to 11,000 clones, around 71% occurring once. The material was CD4+ T cells from blood, obtained around 32 months after liver transplant. These receptors all come from a human patient who received a liver transplant. Some T cells could come from the graft donor.

Only a few counts were recorded for this clone. The chain is built from TRBV27 and TRBJ1-1; D might be TRBD1 (5 bases). V lost 0 bases and J 5 bases, leaving 10 bases between the germline ends. The length of the CDR3 is 14 residues. Per germline, CDR1 MNHEY and CDR2 SMNVEV (reference sequence). The CDR3 is CASSLSGPWTEAFF. In nucleotides, the CDR3 is TGTGCCAGCAGTTTATCGGGGCCATGGACTGAAGCTTTCTTT.

The chain joins TRBV19 to TRBJ1-5; D call uncertain. This CDR3 is 15 amino acids long. Germline V gene sequence: CDR1 LNHDA, CDR2 SQIVND (reference sequence). V lost 3 bases and J lost 0, with 9 bases in between. CDR3 DNA sequence: TGTGCCAGTAGTATTGGAGATTATAGCAATCAGCCCCAGCATTTT. It codes for CASSIGDYSNQPQHF.

The chain couples TRBV29-1 to TRBJ1-1; TRBD1 matches 10 bases. The CDR3 runs to 12 residues. Looked up from germline, CDR1 is SQVTM and CDR2 is ANQGSEA. V trimming: 7 bases; J trimming: 7 bases; junction bases outside the gene matches: 6. The CDR3, as DNA: TGCAGCGCCACGGACAGGGGGATTGAAGCTTTCTTT. It specifies CSATDRGIEAFF. Full variable domain (remainder filled in from reference TRBV29-1 and TRBJ1-1): SAVISQKPSRDICQRGTSLTIQCQVDSQVTMMFWYRQQPGQSLTLIATANQGSEATYESGFVIDKFPISRPNLTFSTLTVSNMSPEDSSIYLCSATDRGIEAFFGQGTRLTVV.

This clone is medium-sized. At one end, the junction sequence differs from germline, possibly due to a read error. V is TRBV11-2 and J is TRBJ2-7, with D hard to call. Germline CDR1 and CDR2: SGHAT and FQNNGV. The CDR3 sequence is 11 residues long. The DNA for the CDR3 is TGTGCCAGCAGCCCCTACCTGGGCCCAAACTTC. Amino acid sequence: CASSPYLGPNF.

This chain uses TRBV5-5 with TRBJ2-1; no reliable D call. V lost 1 base and J lost 8, with 7 bases in between. The CDR3 sequence is 12 residues long. CDR1 SGHKS and CDR2 YYEKEE come from the germline V gene (reference sequence). CDR3 sequence: CASSLILDEQFF. The CDR3 region has the DNA TGTGCCAGCAGCTTGATCCTCGATGAGCAGTTCTTC.

This clone has more than one count but fewer than ten. V and J are TRBV6-5 and TRBJ2-7; D might be TRBD1 (6 bases). CDR3 length equals 15 residues. V was shortened by 6 bases and J by 9 bases, with 24 bases between the two germline ends. CDR1 and CDR2 (germline): MNHEY, SVGAGI. Here the CDR3 reads CASSPSQGLGKGQYF. The CDR3, as DNA: TGTGCCAGCAGCCCATCCCAGGGGTTAGGGAAGGGGCAGTACTTC.

The V and J genes are TRBV6-5 and TRBJ2-5, with D unclear. Trimming took 0 bases from V and 0 from J, leaving 2 bases between them. The germline CDR1 and CDR2 sequences are MNHEY and SVGAGI. CDR3 length: 13 residues. The CDR3 DNA follows: TGTGCCAGCAGTTACTCGAACCAAGAGACCCAGTACTTC. Residues: CASSYSNQETQYF.

By sample fraction, this clone is medium-sized. V and J are TRBV6-5 and TRBJ2-7; TRBD1 aligns across 7 bases. The CDR3 is 13 amino acids. V gave up 0 bases and J gave up 4 bases; unmatched junction bases: 0. Germline CDR1 MNHEY, CDR2 SVGAGI. The CDR3 loop reads CASSYSQGYEQYV. In nucleotides, the CDR3 is TGTGCCAGCAGTTACTCACAGGGGTACGAGCAGTACGTC.

This clone was recorded only once. The rearrangement links TRBV10-2 to TRBJ2-4; a weak D match, TRBD1 (6 bases). The CDR3 runs 21 residues. Deletions cut 0 bases from V and 2 bases from J, with 26 bases between. The germline V gene has CDR1 WSHSY and CDR2 SAAADI. CDR3 coding DNA: TGCGCCAGCAGTGAGTCGGGTAGATGGACAGCCCCAATGCTAACCAAAAACATTCAGTACTTC. It encodes CASSESGRWTAPMLTKNIQYF.

This clone was seen a handful of times. The rearrangement links TRBV14 to TRBJ2-7, with D possibly being TRBD1 (6 bases). CDR3 length: 13 residues. The V end lost 5 bases, the J end lost 5 bases, and 13 bases lay between the germline ends. Germline CDR1 and CDR2: SGHDN and FVKESK. CDR3 sequence reads: CASSSLRGNEQYV. The CDR3 nucleotides are TGTGCCAGCAGCTCTCTGAGGGGGAACGAGCAGTACGTC.

The chain uses TRBV9 and TRBJ2-1, with 9 bases fitting TRBD1. The CDR3 is made up of 15 amino acids. Looked up from germline, CDR1 is SGDLS and CDR2 is YYNGEE. V trimming: 3 bases; J trimming: 5 bases; junction bases outside the gene matches: 6. The CDR3 nucleotides read TGTGCCAGCAGCGCCCCGGGACAGGGAAACAATGAGCAGTTCTTC. It codes for CASSAPGQGNNEQFF.

V and J are TRBV6-5 and TRBJ2-2; D is uncertain. CDR3 length: 13 residues. Per germline, CDR1 MNHEY and CDR2 SVGAGI. V was clipped by 3 bases and J by 5 bases, with 7 bases between them. This chain's CDR3 is CASSYLGTGELFF. CDR3 coding DNA: TGTGCCAGCAGTTATTTGGGGACCGGGGAGCTGTTTTTT.

This clone has more than one count but fewer than ten. The rearrangement joins TRBV2 to TRBJ2-1; the D gene is possibly TRBD2 (6 bases). Per the germline V gene, CDR1 is SNHLY and CDR2 is FYNNEI. The CDR3 spans 16 residues. The V end was cut by 0 bases, the J end by 0 bases, with 9 bases between. The CDR3 region has the DNA TGTGCCAGCAGTGAAGCGGCGGGGAGCTCCTACAATGAGCAGTTCTTC. The encoded protein is CASSEAAGSSYNEQFF.

The J gene is TRBJ1-2, the V gene TRBV27; 7 bases are a match to TRBD1. The CDR3 contains 14 residues. Per the germline V gene, CDR1 is MNHEY and CDR2 is SMNVEV (reference sequence). V lost 3 bases and J lost 3; bases outside the gene matches: 4. The CDR3 sequence: CASSLAGQYYGYTF. In nucleotides, the CDR3 is TGTGCCAGCAGTTTGGCGGGACAGTACTATGGCTACACCTTC.

The gene calls are TRBV4-2 and TRBJ2-7; 9 bases agree with TRBD1. V dropped 0 bases and J dropped 5; count of bases not matched to a gene: 8. Germline lookup yields CDR1 LGHNA and CDR2 YNFKEQ. The CDR3 consists of 16 residues. This chain's CDR3 is CASSQDPGQGSDEQYF. DNA of the CDR3: TGTGCCAGCAGCCAAGATCCGGGACAGGGAAGCGACGAGCAGTACTTC.

The chain is built from TRBV29-1 and TRBJ1-2; D unresolved. Trimming shortened V by 7 bases and J by 0 bases, and 18 bases separated the two germline ends. From germline, CDR1 is SQVTM and CDR2 ANQGSEA. This CDR3 is 15 amino acids long. CDR3 loop: CSAQVRPRANYGYTF. DNA of the CDR3: TGCAGCGCCCAGGTGAGGCCGCGAGCTAACTATGGCTACACCTTC.

This chain connects TRBV5-1 to TRBJ2-7; no firm D call. V lost 1 base and J lost 3, with 5 bases in between. From germline, CDR1 is SGHRS and CDR2 YFSETQ. The CDR3 is 12 residues long. The CDR3 here is CASSLTNYEQYF. The CDR3 DNA sequence: TGCGCCAGCAGCTTGACAAACTACGAGCAGTACTTC. Filled out from reference TRBV5-1 and TRBJ2-7, the complete variable domain reads KAGVTQTPRYLIKTRGQQVTLSCSPISGHRSVSWYQQTPGQGLQFLFEYFSETQRNKGNFPGRFSGRQFSNSRSEMNVSTLELGDSALYLCASSLTNYEQYFGPGTRLTVT.

This clone is termed large. The V call is TRBV2, the J call TRBJ1-3; D remains unclear. The CDR3 extends over 16 amino acids. CDR1 is SNHLY, CDR2 FYNNEI, per germline. Trimming took off 0 bases at V and 7 bases at J, with 16 bases between the two ends. The CDR3 sequence: CASSEALQTLGNTIYF. In nucleotides, the CDR3 is TGTGCCAGCAGTGAAGCGCTTCAAACCCTGGGCAACACCATATATTTT.